What follows are 29 T cell receptor beta chains derived from one specimen sequenced in a study of cytomegalovirus exposure and HLA in healthy donors (dated by TCRdb to about 2017). Library preparation was by the immunoSEQ multiplex PCR assay. The multiplex PCR relied on a mix of 60 forward primers for TCR Vbeta segments and 13 reverse primers for TCR Jbeta segments. The table comes from immuneACCESS by way of TCRdb, which keeps in-frame sequences with V and J called. Part of the clones is missing from these tables; in studies checked, under half for an unresolved V gene and the rest for unknown reasons. This sample's records show around 190,000 clones. Jointly, the top ten make up around 0.95% of the sample. Input material: PBMCs. The receptor source for this set is a woman aged 30 to 39 in good health and CMV-seropositive.

V and J are TRBV18 and TRBJ1-4; 7 nucleotides align to TRBD1. The CDR3 has 15 amino acids. V lost 4 bases to trimming and J lost 10 bases; unmatched junction nucleotides: 12. The germline V gene encodes CDR1 KGHSH and CDR2 LQKENI. The chain's CDR3 is CASSQADQGVGKLFF. CDR3 bases: TGTGCCAGCTCACAGGCGGACCAGGGGGTAGGAAAACTGTTTTTT.

This chain's CDR3 is CASGTGARGETQYF. The CDR3 region has the DNA TGTGCCAGCGGAACCGGGGCTCGGGGGGAGACCCAGTACTTC. The chain uses TRBV2 and TRBJ2-5; the D gene is possibly TRBD2 (6 bases). Germline V gene lookup returns CDR1 SNHLY and CDR2 FYNNEI. V lost 8 bases and J lost 5, with 18 bases in between. CDR3 length: 14 amino acids.

This chain joins TRBV14 and TRBJ2-1; D remains ambiguous. The CDR3 covers 12 residues. The V end was cut by 4 bases, the J end by 8 bases, with 9 bases between. Germline V gene lookup returns CDR1 SGHDN and CDR2 FVKESK. The CDR3 DNA sequence: TGTGCCAGCAGCCCACAGTACCATGAGCAGTTCTTC. Protein: CASSPQYHEQFF.

The J gene is TRBJ2-2, the V gene TRBV10-1; a possible D gene is TRBD2 (6 bases). V lost 8 bases to trimming and J lost 8 bases, with 12 bases between them. Germline V lookup: CDR1 WNHNN, CDR2 SYGVQD (reference sequence). This CDR3 has 12 amino acids. CDR3 bases: TGCGCCAGCGGGGGGTTTTCGGGGGAGCTGTTTTTT. Protein sequence: CASGGFSGELFF.

The CDR3: CASSLRARNTGELFF. The DNA of the CDR3 is TGTGCCAGCAGCCTGCGGGCTCGCAACACCGGGGAGCTGTTTTTT. The V and J genes are TRBV6-5 and TRBJ2-2, with a weak D call TRBD2 (5 bases). The CDR3 length is 15 residues. Trimming stripped 6 bases from V and 2 bases from J, with 13 bases between. Germline V gene sequence: CDR1 MNHEY, CDR2 SVGAGI.

The V and J genes are TRBV29-1 and TRBJ2-3, with 16 bases identical to TRBD2. The CDR3 runs 16 residues. Unmatched junction bases numbered 10, after V lost 8 bases and J lost 5 bases. Looked up from germline, CDR1 is SQVTM and CDR2 is ANQGSEA. The CDR3 DNA reads TGCAGCACCATCGGGACTAGCGGGAGGGCCCGAGATACGCAGTATTTT. As protein: CSTIGTSGRARDTQYF.

On this clone: One end of the junction is discordant with germline, which a read error may explain. This rearrangement joins TRBV7-2 to TRBJ2-7, with TRBD2 matching over 9 bases. The germline gives CDR1 SGHTA, CDR2 FQGNSA. The CDR3 covers 14 residues. The CDR3, as DNA: TGTGCCAGCAGTTTAGCGGGAGACCCCTACGAGCAGTACTTC. This codes for CASSLAGDPYEQYF.

The gene calls are TRBV6-1 and TRBJ2-5; tentative D call: TRBD1 (6 bases). Trimming removed 2 bases from V and 4 bases from J, with 14 bases in between. The germline CDR1 and CDR2 sequences are MNHNS and SASEGT. The CDR3 spans 15 residues. CDR3 in amino acids: CASSESVRGRETQYF. CDR3 in DNA: TGTGCCAGCAGTGAATCAGTTAGGGGGAGAGAGACCCAGTACTTC.

The rearrangement links TRBV6-5 to TRBJ2-1, with D hard to call. CDR3 size: 13 residues. V gave up 2 bases and J gave up 7 bases, with 9 bases separating them. The V gene's germline CDR1 is MNHEY and CDR2 SVGAGI. The CDR3: CASSYRLVNEQFF. Written as DNA, the CDR3 is TGTGCCAGCAGTTACCGACTCGTTAATGAGCAGTTCTTC.

V usage is TRBV4-3 and J usage is TRBJ2-5; 10 bases align to TRBD2. CDR1 and CDR2 (germline): LGHNA, YSLEER. V lost 0 bases and J lost 3; bases outside the gene matches: 10. The CDR3 has 18 amino acids. The CDR3 sequence is CASSQEVPQAGGKETQYF. The CDR3 nucleotides are TGCGCCAGCAGCCAAGAAGTCCCCCAAGCGGGAGGGAAAGAGACCCAGTACTTC.

The chain recombines TRBV6-1 with TRBJ1-1, with 12 positions matching TRBD1. Germline V gene data show CDR1 as MNHNS and CDR2 as SASEGT. Trimming took 8 bases from V and 1 from J; bases not matched to a gene: 11. The CDR3 length is 17 residues. The CDR3 loop is CASGGSGTGGSNTEAFF. In nucleotides, the CDR3 is TGTGCCAGCGGTGGCTCCGGGACAGGGGGCTCGAACACTGAAGCTTTCTTT.

This chain joins TRBV6-5 and TRBJ1-5; D may be TRBD1 (6 bases). The V and J ends lost 5 bases and 3 bases respectively, with 11 bases between them. In germline, CDR1 is MNHEY, CDR2 SVGAGI. The CDR3 contains 14 residues. The DNA for the CDR3 is TGTGCCAGCAGTAAGACAGGATACAATCAGCCCCAGCATTTT. As protein: CASSKTGYNQPQHF.

This chain uses TRBV29-1 with TRBJ2-1, with 7 bases identical to TRBD2. The CDR3 length is 15 residues. With V trimmed by 6 bases and J by 4 bases, 12 bases remained unmatched. Per the germline V gene, CDR1 is SQVTM and CDR2 is ANQGSEA. Here the CDR3 DNA reads TGCAGCGTCCAGACTAGCTCTTATGATTACAATGAGCAGTTCTTC. Its protein product is CSVQTSSYDYNEQFF.

The genes are TRBV5-1 and TRBJ2-5, with 11 bases matching TRBD2. Germline V gives CDR1 SGHRS, CDR2 YFSETQ. J was trimmed by 1 base and V by 5 bases; bases with no gene match: 4. This CDR3 comprises 15 residues. CDR3 in amino acids: CASSFSGGGQETQYF. In nucleotides, the CDR3 is TGCGCCAGCAGTTTTAGCGGGGGGGGCCAAGAGACCCAGTACTTC.

The chain has TRBV18 and TRBJ1-1; tentative D call: TRBD1 (5 bases). The germline V and J ends were trimmed by 6 bases and 3 bases, with 17 bases remaining between them. Germline values: CDR1 KGHSH, CDR2 LQKENI. The length of the CDR3 is 15 residues. The CDR3 DNA reads as TGTGCCAGCTCTCTCCTACAGGCATCCGACACTGAAGCTTTCTTT. This gives the protein CASSLLQASDTEAFF. The full variable domain, completed using reference TRBV18 and TRBJ1-1, is NAGVMQNPRHLVRRRGQEARLRCSPMKGHSHVYWYRQLPEEGLKFMVYLQKENIIDESGMPKERFSAEFPKEGPSILRIQQVVRGDSAAYFCASSLLQASDTEAFFGQGTRLTVV.

The rearrangement links TRBV2 to TRBJ2-2, with D perhaps matching TRBD1 (6 bases). CDR3 length: 14 residues. V was pared by 6 bases and J by 4 bases, with 12 bases between. Germline-derived CDR1 and CDR2 are SNHLY and FYNNEI. CDR3 sequence reads: CASSLGTSTGELFF. In DNA form, the CDR3 reads TGTGCCAGCAGCCTTGGGACAAGCACCGGGGAGCTGTTTTTT.

The rearrangement links TRBV28 to TRBJ2-1; D is perhaps TRBD2 (6 bases). Deletions cut 6 bases from V and 6 bases from J, with 18 bases between. Germline loops: CDR1 MDHEN, CDR2 SYDVKM. The CDR3 has 15 residues. The CDR3 spells CASRPGGLGLNEQFF. CDR3 nucleotides: TGTGCCAGCAGGCCCGGGGGTTTGGGGCTCAATGAGCAGTTCTTC.

As to this clone: The junction departs from germline at one end; a sequencing error may be responsible. Other DNA sequences in this sample translate to the same CDR3. The gene calls are TRBV18 and TRBJ1-1; possibly TRBD1 for D (6 bases). Germline CDR1 and CDR2: KGHSH and LQKENI. This CDR3 contains 14 residues. The CDR3 loop reads CASSSQGGGTEAFF. In DNA, the CDR3 is TGTGCCAGCTCATCGCAGGGAGGGGGGACTGAGGCTTTCTTT.

V is TRBV19 and J is TRBJ1-4; D gene ambiguous. This CDR3 has 16 amino acids. Germline assignment: CDR1 LNHDA and CDR2 SQIVND (reference sequence). V was pared by 4 bases and J by 0 bases, with 12 bases between. CDR3 protein: CASSNAAATTNEKLFF. DNA of the CDR3: TGTGCCAGTAGTAATGCGGCGGCAACAACTAATGAAAAACTGTTTTTT.

V usage is TRBV7-2 and J usage is TRBJ2-2, with no clear D. Trimming removed 11 bases at V and 4 bases at J, with 20 bases between. Germline CDR1 reads SGHTA; CDR2 reads FQGNSA. The CDR3 loop spans 15 amino acids. The CDR3 sequence is CASPLSLEITGELFF. DNA of the CDR3: TGTGCCTCTCCCTTAAGCCTAGAAATCACCGGGGAGCTGTTTTTT.

This rearrangement joins TRBV10-1 to TRBJ2-1, with D perhaps matching TRBD2 (6 bases). V shed 5 bases and J shed 9 bases, with 11 bases lying between them. The CDR3 has 12 residues. CDR1 WNHNN and CDR2 SYGVQD come from the germline V gene (reference sequence). CDR3 region: CASSLEGPEQFF. The CDR3 DNA sequence: TGCGCCAGCAGTCTGGAGGGACCTGAGCAGTTCTTC.

The chain has TRBV5-1 and TRBJ1-1; unclear D gene. Per the germline V gene, CDR1 is SGHRS and CDR2 is YFSETQ. Trimming left V 2 bases short and J 4 bases short, with 12 bases between. The CDR3 is 14 residues long. The CDR3 spells CASSLEGGLTEAFF. The CDR3 nucleotides read TGCGCCAGCAGCTTAGAGGGCGGGCTCACTGAAGCTTTCTTT.

V is TRBV19 and J is TRBJ2-7, with a weak D call TRBD1 (5 bases). This CDR3 region has 12 residues. V dropped 2 bases and J dropped 4 bases, with 6 bases sitting between them. Looked up from germline, CDR1 is LNHDA and CDR2 is SQIVND (reference sequence). The CDR3 protein is CASSIQGYEQYF. The CDR3, as DNA: TGTGCCAGTAGTATACAGGGATACGAGCAGTACTTC.

The rearrangement uses TRBV27 and TRBJ2-7, with 7 bases matching TRBD2. This CDR3 is 16 amino acids long. Germline CDR1 MNHEY, CDR2 SMNVEV (reference sequence). Unmatched junction bases numbered 8, after V lost 3 bases and J lost 0 bases. In DNA form, the CDR3 reads TGTGCCAGCAGTTTCGCTGGCGGGAGCAGCTCCTACGAGCAGTACTTC. Amino acids: CASSFAGGSSSYEQYF.

The chain recombines TRBV5-1 with TRBJ2-1, with 12 bases lining up with TRBD2. J was trimmed by 6 bases and V by 3 bases; bases with no gene match: 10. Germline CDR1 is SGHRS and CDR2 is YFSETQ. The length of the CDR3 is 17 residues. CDR3 in amino acids: CASSWSLLAGGSNEQFF. CDR3 DNA sequence: TGCGCCAGCAGCTGGTCCTTACTAGCGGGGGGCTCCAATGAGCAGTTCTTC.

The rearrangement joins TRBV5-6 to TRBJ2-3; weak D call: TRBD1 (7 bases). CDR3 length: 16 amino acids. The V end was cut by 0 bases, the J end by 6 bases, with 17 bases between. Germline assignment: CDR1 SGHDT and CDR2 YYEEEE. CDR3 DNA: TGTGCCAGCAGCTTGGCCCGGAGGGGGCAGGAGGATACGCAGTATTTT. Translation: CASSLARRGQEDTQYF.

The CDR3 region is CSVEWGENTGELFF. CDR3 in DNA: TGCAGCGTTGAATGGGGGGAGAACACCGGGGAGCTGTTTTTT. V and J are TRBV29-1 and TRBJ2-2; D is perhaps TRBD2 (6 bases). Trimming pared 2 bases from V and 1 base from J, leaving 8 bases between. In germline, CDR1 is SQVTM, CDR2 ANQGSEA. This CDR3 is 14 amino acids long.

The genes are TRBV7-2 and TRBJ1-4; no reliable D call. V was trimmed by 3 bases and J by 5 bases, leaving 10 bases between them. Per the germline V gene, CDR1 is SGHTA and CDR2 is FQGNSA. The CDR3 totals 14 residues. The CDR3 here is CASSFQDSNEKLFF. As DNA, the CDR3 is TGTGCCAGCAGCTTTCAAGACTCCAATGAAAAACTGTTTTTT. Together with reference TRBV7-2 and TRBJ1-4, the CDR3 gives the full variable domain: GAGVSQSPSNKVTEKGKDVELRCDPISGHTALYWYRQSLGQGLEFLIYFQGNSAPDKSGLPSDRFSAERTGGSVSTLTIQRTQQEDSAVYLCASSFQDSNEKLFFGSGTQLSVL.

V and J are TRBV30 and TRBJ1-4, with a possible D match to TRBD1 (6 bases). The CDR3 has 17 amino acids. Germline values: CDR1 GTSNPN, CDR2 SVGIG (reference sequence). Trimming removed 0 bases from V and 7 bases from J, with 21 bases in between. For the CDR3, the DNA is TGTGCCTGGAGTGTACGAGGGGGAATAGAGGTGCGTGAAAAACTGTTTTTT. It encodes CAWSVRGGIEVREKLFF. Supplemented by reference TRBV30 and TRBJ1-4, the full variable domain reads SQTIHQWPATLVQPVGSPLSLECTVEGTSNPNLYWYRQAAGRGLQLLFYSVGIGQISSEVPQNLSASRPQDRQFILSSKKLLLSDSGFYLCAWSVRGGIEVREKLFFGSGTQLSVL.